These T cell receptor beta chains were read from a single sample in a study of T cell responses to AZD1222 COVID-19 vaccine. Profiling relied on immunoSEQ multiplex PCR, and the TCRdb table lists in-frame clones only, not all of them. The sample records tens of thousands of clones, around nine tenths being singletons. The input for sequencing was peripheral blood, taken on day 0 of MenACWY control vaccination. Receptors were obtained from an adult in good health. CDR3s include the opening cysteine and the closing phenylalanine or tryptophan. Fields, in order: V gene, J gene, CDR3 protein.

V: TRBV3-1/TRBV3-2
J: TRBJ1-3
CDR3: CASSQDGQGNTIYF

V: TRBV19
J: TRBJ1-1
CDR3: CASSIPDRGPEAFF

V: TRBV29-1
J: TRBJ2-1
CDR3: CSVRTSGGYNEQFF

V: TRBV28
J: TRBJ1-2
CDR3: CATQEDYGYTF

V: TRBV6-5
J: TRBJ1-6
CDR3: CASRGTGDNSPLHF

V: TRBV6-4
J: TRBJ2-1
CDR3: CASSGGQGYNEQFF

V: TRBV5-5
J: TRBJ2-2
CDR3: CASSLSGDPMGGELFF

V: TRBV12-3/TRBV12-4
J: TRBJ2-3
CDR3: CASRALGVTQYF

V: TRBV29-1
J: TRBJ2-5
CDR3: CSVEGTSGSLETQYF

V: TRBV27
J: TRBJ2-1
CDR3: CASRTSGRDYNEQFF

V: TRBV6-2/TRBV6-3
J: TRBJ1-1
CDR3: CASSEVGEAFF

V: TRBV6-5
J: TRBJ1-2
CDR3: CASSFIQGSGHGYTF

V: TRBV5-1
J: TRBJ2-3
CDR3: CASSFGQGATDTQYF

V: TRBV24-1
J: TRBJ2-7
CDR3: CATSDPGTGDYEQYF

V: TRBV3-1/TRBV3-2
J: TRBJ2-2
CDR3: CASSPDSNTGELFF

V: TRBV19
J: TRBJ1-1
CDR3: CASSIRAENTEAFF

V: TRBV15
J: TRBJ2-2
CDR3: CATSRDRVGTGELFF

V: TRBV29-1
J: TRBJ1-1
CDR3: CSVAVTEAFF

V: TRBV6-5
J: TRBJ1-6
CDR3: CASSDGSDSPLHF

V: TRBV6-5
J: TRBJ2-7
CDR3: CASSRTETGSEQYF

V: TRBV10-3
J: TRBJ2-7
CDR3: CAGRPDSRNEQYF

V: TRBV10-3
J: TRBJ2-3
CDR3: CAISGTSGSTDTQYF

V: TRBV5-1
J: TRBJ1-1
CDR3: CASSLVVNTEAFF

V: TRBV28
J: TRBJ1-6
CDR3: CASRYLGSSYNSPLHF

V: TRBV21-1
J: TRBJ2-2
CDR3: CASSDRTGDTGELFF

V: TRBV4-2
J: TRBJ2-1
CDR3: CASSQDNRLAGRNEQFF